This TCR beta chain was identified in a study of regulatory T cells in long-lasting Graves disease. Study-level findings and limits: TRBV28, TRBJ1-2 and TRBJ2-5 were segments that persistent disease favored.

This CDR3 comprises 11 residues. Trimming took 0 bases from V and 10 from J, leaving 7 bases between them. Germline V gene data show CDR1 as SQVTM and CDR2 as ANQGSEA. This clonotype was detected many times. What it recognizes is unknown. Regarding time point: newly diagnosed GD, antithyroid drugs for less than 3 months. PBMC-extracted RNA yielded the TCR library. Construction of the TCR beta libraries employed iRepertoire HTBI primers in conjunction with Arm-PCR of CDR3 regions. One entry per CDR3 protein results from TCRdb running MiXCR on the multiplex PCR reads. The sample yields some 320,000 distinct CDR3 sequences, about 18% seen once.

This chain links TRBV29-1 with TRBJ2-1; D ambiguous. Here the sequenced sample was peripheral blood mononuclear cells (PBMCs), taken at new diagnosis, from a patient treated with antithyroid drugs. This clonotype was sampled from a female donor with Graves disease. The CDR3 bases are TGCAGCGTTGAAGATATCCGGGAGCAGTTCTTC. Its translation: CSVEDIREQFF.